This T cell receptor beta chain was sequenced for a study of regulatory T cells in long-lasting Graves disease. With 2 bases removed from V and 5 bases from J, the gap between germline ends came to 10 bases. This CDR3 has 14 residues. Germline assignment: CDR1 MDHEN and CDR2 SYDVKM. Findings and caveats of the study: Clonotypes that were public and shared totalled a few thousand in persistent patients versus over 800 in new patients. TRBV28, TRBJ1-2 and TRBJ2-5 were favored in persistent disease.

Documented time point: newly diagnosed GD, antithyroid drugs for less than 3 months. Researchers made the TCR library from RNA that was extracted from PBMCs. Note on this clonotype: Its antigen is not known.

Arm-PCR of CDR3 regions and iRepertoire HTBI primers were used to build TCR beta libraries. One entry per CDR3 protein, called by TCRdb with MiXCR from the multiplex PCR reads. The table records 500,000 to 700,000 distinct CDR3 sequences, roughly 16% of them present only once. These data also featured in a second study, about T cells in Graves' hyperthyroidism and ophthalmopathy. That work states: Any patient presenting with uncontrolled infection, other autoimmune disease, pregnancy or lactation was left out. A first-round RT-PCR of the TCR CDR3 used the HTBI primer set.

The rearrangement joins TRBV28 to TRBJ1-5; D not resolved. This sample comprised peripheral blood mononuclear cells (PBMCs), obtained at new diagnosis, from a patient treated with antithyroid drugs. The clonotype was recovered from a woman aged 25 to 39 with Graves disease. The DNA of the CDR3 is TGTGCCAGCAGTTTAAGTCCAGCATATCAGCCCCAGCATTTT. Protein sequence: CASSLSPAYQPQHF.